The 13 T cell receptor beta chains given below trace back to one sample, sequenced in a study of PD-L1 blockade in urothelial cancer. Clones were read by immunoSEQ multiplex PCR, and TCRdb kept only the in-frame ones, dropping some. The repertoire has around 14,000 clones, around 89% of them found once; the top ten carry 13% to 15%. The sequenced sample was PBMCs, obtained around atezolizumab (anti-PD-L1) treatment. These TCRs come from a man between 65 and 79 years old with urothelial cancer.

This clone was counted only a few times. The V and J genes are TRBV6-1 and TRBJ1-6, with D perhaps TRBD1 (5 bases). V was clipped by 2 bases and J by 9 bases, with 14 bases between them. Germline V gene lookup returns CDR1 MNHNS and CDR2 SASEGT. The CDR3 covers 15 residues. The CDR3 bases are TGTGCCAGCAGTGAACAAGGGGCCCGTTTTTCACCCCTCCACTTT. Protein product: CASSEQGARFSPLHF.

The V and J genes are TRBV20-1 and TRBJ2-1; 8 bases align to TRBD2. This CDR3 has 11 amino acids. Losses at the gene ends were 6 bases for V and 7 bases for J; bases not matched to a gene: 2. Germline values: CDR1 DFQATT, CDR2 SNEGSKA (reference sequence). The CDR3 spells CSARLANEQFF. The CDR3 nucleotides read TGCAGTGCAAGACTAGCGAATGAGCAGTTCTTC.

This rearrangement joins TRBV5-4 to TRBJ2-2; 7 nucleotides agree with TRBD2. The CDR3 spans 16 residues. CDR1 and CDR2 (germline): SGHNT, YYREEE (reference sequence). Trimming removed 4 bases from V and 5 bases from J; junction bases left unmatched: 11. The CDR3 DNA reads as TGTGCCAGCAGCCCCCGGGAGCTCGGGGGGACCGGGGAGCTGTTTTTT. Amino acid sequence: CASSPRELGGTGELFF. Full variable domain (remainder filled in from reference TRBV5-4 and TRBJ2-2): ETGVTQSPTHLIKTRGQQVTLRCSSQSGHNTVSWYQQALGQGPQFIFQYYREEENGRGNFPPRFSGLQFPNYSSELNVNALELDDSALYLCASSPRELGGTGELFFGEGSRLTVL.

The chain recombines TRBV14 with TRBJ2-5, with 7 bases matching TRBD1. The V gene end was trimmed by 4 bases and the J gene end by 6 bases; junction bases not matched to a gene: 17. Germline CDR1 is SGHDN and CDR2 is FVKESK. The CDR3 covers 17 residues. CDR3 amino acids: CASSRPTKGGFLQTQYF. CDR3 in DNA: TGTGCCAGCAGCCGACCTACTAAAGGGGGCTTCCTGCAGACCCAGTACTTC.

The chain has TRBV4-1 and TRBJ2-7; D is uncertain. The CDR3 is 12 residues long. The germline V gene has CDR1 MGHRA and CDR2 YSYEKL. V was clipped by 6 bases and J by 6 bases, with 12 bases between them. CDR3 nucleotide sequence: TGCGCCAGCAGGCAGGCAGGTTCCGAGCAGTACTTC. It codes for CASRQAGSEQYF.

J is TRBJ2-7 and V is TRBV7-9; D gene uncertain. Germline V gene sequence: CDR1 SEHNR, CDR2 FQNEAQ (reference sequence). The V gene lost 2 bases and the J gene lost 2 bases, with 7 bases spanning the gap. The CDR3 covers 13 residues. CDR3 residues: CASSLTPAYEQYF. The DNA of the CDR3 is TGTGCCAGCAGCTTAACGCCAGCCTACGAGCAGTACTTC.

The J gene is TRBJ2-1, the V gene TRBV6-5, with a tentative D call TRBD1 (6 bases). Trimming cost V 6 bases and J 2 bases, with 8 bases left between them. This CDR3 is 13 amino acids long. Germline V gives CDR1 MNHEY, CDR2 SVGAGI. The CDR3 nucleotides are TGTGCCAGCAGCCGACAGGCCTACAATGAGCAGTTCTTC. Residues: CASSRQAYNEQFF.

This chain connects TRBV7-8 to TRBJ2-3; TRBD1 is a possible D gene (5 bases). V was pared by 5 bases and J by 0 bases, with 12 bases between. Germline V gene lookup returns CDR1 SGHVS and CDR2 FQNEAQ. The CDR3 extends over 15 amino acids. Here the CDR3 reads CASSQRQRSTDTQYF. CDR3 DNA: TGTGCCAGCAGCCAAAGACAGCGTAGCACAGATACGCAGTATTTT.

In this sample, this clone turned up once. V and J are TRBV5-4 and TRBJ1-2; weak D call: TRBD1 (5 bases). The CDR3 contains 15 residues. The germline V gene encodes CDR1 SGHNT and CDR2 YYREEE (reference sequence). V gave up 0 bases and J gave up 5 bases, with 14 bases separating them. CDR3 in amino acids: CASSLETGLPYGYTF. CDR3 nucleotides: TGTGCCAGCAGCTTGGAGACGGGACTACCTTATGGCTACACCTTC. The whole variable domain, remainder taken from reference TRBV5-4 and TRBJ1-2, is ETGVTQSPTHLIKTRGQQVTLRCSSQSGHNTVSWYQQALGQGPQFIFQYYREEENGRGNFPPRFSGLQFPNYSSELNVNALELDDSALYLCASSLETGLPYGYTFGSGTRLTVV.

This chain connects TRBV28 to TRBJ2-5; perhaps TRBD2 as D (7 bases). CDR1 is MDHEN and CDR2 is SYDVKM in the germline V gene. The ends were cut back, 3 bases at V and 4 bases at J, with 21 bases in the middle. The CDR3 consists of 17 residues. CDR3 in DNA: TGTGCCAGCAGTTTGAATAGAGGGGGGGCCAACTCAGAGACCCAGTACTTC. Its translation: CASSLNRGGANSETQYF.

CDR3 DNA: TGTGCCAGCAGTTTCGAAGGGGCGGCGGAAAAACTGTTTTTT. It is translated as CASSFEGAAEKLFF. V is TRBV28 and J is TRBJ1-4; D possibly corresponds to TRBD1 (5 bases). V was shortened by 3 bases and J by 8 bases, with 13 bases between the two germline ends. The CDR3 covers 14 residues. CDR1 and CDR2 from the germline V gene are MDHEN and SYDVKM. Filled out from reference TRBV28 and TRBJ1-4, the complete variable domain reads DVKVTQSSRYLVKRTGEKVFLECVQDMDHENMFWYRQDPGLGLRLIYFSYDVKMKEKGDIPEGYSVSREKKERFSLILESASTNQTSMYLCASSFEGAAEKLFFGSGTQLSVL.

This clone was observed a single time. This chain links TRBV7-8 with TRBJ2-1; 10 bases are shared with TRBD2. The CDR3 is 16 amino acids. Trimming at V came to 3 bases and at J to 7 bases, leaving 9 bases not matched to a gene. CDR1 is SGHVS and CDR2 is FQNEAQ in the germline V gene. DNA of the CDR3: TGTGCCAGCAGCTTCTTTGACGGGACTAGCGTTAATGAGCAGTTCTTC. It codes for CASSFFDGTSVNEQFF.

J is TRBJ2-5 and V is TRBV7-9; 9 nucleotides align to TRBD2. V lost 1 base to trimming and J lost 2 bases; unmatched junction nucleotides: 2. The CDR3 spans 15 residues. Germline V lookup: CDR1 SEHNR, CDR2 FQNEAQ (reference sequence). The CDR3 DNA is TGTGCCAGCAGCTTAGTGCTAGCGGGGCAAGAGACCCAGTACTTC. Amino acid sequence: CASSLVLAGQETQYF.